These T cell receptor beta chains were read from a single sample in a study of Ad26.COV2.S vaccination and SARS-CoV-2 variants. Only in-frame clones appear in the TCRdb table, and some are missing; sequencing was by immunoSEQ multiplex PCR. The sample includes roughly 500,000 clones, roughly nine tenths seen only once; the top ten take roughly 13%. The sample was peripheral blood, taken in a trial of Ad26.COV2.S vaccine versus placebo. The receptors shown here come from a person aged 18-60 years who received the Ad26.COV2.S COVID-19 vaccine or a placebo. The CDR3 runs from the conserved cysteine through the conserved F or W. The D gene is left open where the match is weak. Rows give clone size only sometimes, using once, few, many, or a class for an expanded clone.

size: NA; V: TRBV6-2/TRBV6-3; J: TRBJ2-5; D: TRBD1; DNA: TGTGCCAGCAGTGGTACCGGGACAGGGAGAAAGACCCAGTACTTC; CDR3: CASSGTGTGRKTQYF
size: NA; V: TRBV7-2; J: TRBJ2-3; D: TRBD2; DNA: TGTGCCAGCAGCTTAGGGGCTAGCGGGATCATTGCGGCGCAGTATTTT; CDR3: CASSLGASGIIAAQYF
size: NA; V: TRBV5-1; J: TRBJ2-3; D: TRBD2; DNA: TGCGCCAGCAGCTTGGCGGGACTAGCGGGGGGAGATACGCAGTATTTT; CDR3: CASSLAGLAGGDTQYF
size: NA; V: TRBV7-8; J: TRBJ1-2; D: NA; DNA: TGTGCCAGCAGCCTGACCGGGACGGCTTATGGCTACACCTTC; CDR3: CASSLTGTAYGYTF
size: NA; V: TRBV6-5; J: TRBJ1-5; D: NA; DNA: TGTGCCAGCAGAGGGGTGAGCAATCAGCCCCAGCATTTT; CDR3: CASRGVSNQPQHF
size: NA; V: TRBV4-1; J: TRBJ2-7; D: NA; DNA: TGCGCCAGCAGCCAAGACAAGCCCTACGAGCAGTACTTC; CDR3: CASSQDKPYEQYF
size: NA; V: TRBV7-2; J: TRBJ1-3; D: NA; DNA: TGTGCCAGCAGCCCCCCCAGCCCTGGAAACACCATATATTTT; CDR3: CASSPPSPGNTIYF
size: NA; V: TRBV3-1/TRBV3-2; J: TRBJ2-1; D: NA; DNA: TGTGCCAGCAGCGTAGTTCAGGGTAAGAGTGAGCAGTTCTTC; CDR3: CASSVVQGKSEQFF
size: NA; V: TRBV6-6; J: TRBJ1-1; D: NA; DNA: TGTGCCAGCAGACCCCCTCGGGGGGCTGTGGGAACTGAAGCTTTCTTT; CDR3: CASRPPRGAVGTEAFF
size: many; V: TRBV19; J: TRBJ2-7; D: NA; DNA: TGTGCCAGTAGCGCGATCGGGCCAGGGGACGAGCAGTACTTC; CDR3: CASSAIGPGDEQYF
size: NA; V: TRBV5-1; J: TRBJ1-2; D: NA; DNA: TGCGCCAGCAGCTTGGAAAGACAGATCGGCTACACCTTC; CDR3: CASSLERQIGYTF
size: NA; V: TRBV4-1; J: TRBJ1-1; D: TRBD1; DNA: TGCGCCAGCAGCCAAGGGGACAGGAGGAACACTGAAGCTTTCTTT; CDR3: CASSQGDRRNTEAFF
size: NA; V: TRBV27; J: TRBJ2-7; D: NA; DNA: TGTGCCAGCAGTCTAACGTGGGAGCAGTACTTC; CDR3: CASSLTWEQYF
size: NA; V: TRBV5-1; J: TRBJ2-3; D: NA; DNA: TGCGCCAGCAGCTGGGGTTCCAGAACCGCGATTGGAGATACGCAGTATTTT; CDR3: CASSWGSRTAIGDTQYF
size: NA; V: TRBV24-1; J: TRBJ2-1; D: TRBD2; DNA: TGTGCCACCAGTGAGTGGGGAGCGGGGGAGCAGTTCTTC; CDR3: CATSEWGAGEQFF
size: NA; V: TRBV6-1; J: TRBJ1-5; D: NA; DNA: TGTGCCAGCAGTGAATCGGGGACGGCAAATCAGCCCCAGCATTTT; CDR3: CASSESGTANQPQHF
size: NA; V: TRBV12-3/TRBV12-4; J: TRBJ1-1; D: NA; DNA: TGTGCCAGCAGACAACGAGTGACTGAAGCTTTCTTT; CDR3: CASRQRVTEAFF
size: NA; V: TRBV5-8; J: TRBJ2-1; D: NA; DNA: TGTGCCAGCAGCTTTCTAGAACGTGAGCAGTTCTTC; CDR3: CASSFLEREQFF
size: NA; V: TRBV7-2; J: TRBJ1-2; D: NA; DNA: TGTGCCAGCAGCCCGACGGGACCGCGCTATGGCTACACCTTC; CDR3: CASSPTGPRYGYTF
size: NA; V: TRBV20-1; J: TRBJ2-1; D: TRBD2; DNA: TGCAGTGCTAGTTTAGCGGGAGGGAGTAAGAATGAGCAGTTCTTC; CDR3: CSASLAGGSKNEQFF
size: NA; V: TRBV6-2/TRBV6-3; J: TRBJ2-5; D: TRBD2; DNA: TGTGCCAGCAGTCTAGCGGGAGGGGGGGAGACCCAGTACTTC; CDR3: CASSLAGGGETQYF
size: once; V: TRBV7-2; J: TRBJ2-1; D: TRBD2; DNA: TGTGCCAGCAGTACCGAGGCGGGAGGTCACAATGAGCAGTTCTTC; CDR3: CASSTEAGGHNEQFF
size: NA; V: TRBV6-1; J: TRBJ1-5; D: NA; DNA: TGTGCCAGCAGTGAGTCAGGGGAGCGAAACAATCAGCCCCAGCATTTT; CDR3: CASSESGERNNQPQHF